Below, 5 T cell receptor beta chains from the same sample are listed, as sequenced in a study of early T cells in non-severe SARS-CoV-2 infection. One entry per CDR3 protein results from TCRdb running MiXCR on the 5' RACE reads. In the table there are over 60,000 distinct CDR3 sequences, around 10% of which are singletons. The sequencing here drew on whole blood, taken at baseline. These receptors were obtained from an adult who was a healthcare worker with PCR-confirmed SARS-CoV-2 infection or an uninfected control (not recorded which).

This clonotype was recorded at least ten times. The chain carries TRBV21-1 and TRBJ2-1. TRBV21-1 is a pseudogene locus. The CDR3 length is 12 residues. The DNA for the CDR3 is TGTGCCAGCAGCAAAGTCAGAGACGCCGAGTTCTTC. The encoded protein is CASSKVRDAEFF.

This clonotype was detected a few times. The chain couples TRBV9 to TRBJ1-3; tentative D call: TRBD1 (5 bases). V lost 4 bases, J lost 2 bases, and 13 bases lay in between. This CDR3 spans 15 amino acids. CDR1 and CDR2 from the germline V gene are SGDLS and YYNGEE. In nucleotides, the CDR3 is TGTGCCAGCAGCCTTCTGGACACTACTGGAAACACCATATATTTT. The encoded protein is CASSLLDTTGNTIYF.

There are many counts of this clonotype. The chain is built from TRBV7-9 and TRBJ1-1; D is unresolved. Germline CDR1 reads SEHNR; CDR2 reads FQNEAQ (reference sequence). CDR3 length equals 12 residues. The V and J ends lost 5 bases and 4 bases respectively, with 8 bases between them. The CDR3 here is CASSHRSTEAFF. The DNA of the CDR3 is TGTGCCAGCAGCCATAGGAGCACTGAAGCTTTCTTT.

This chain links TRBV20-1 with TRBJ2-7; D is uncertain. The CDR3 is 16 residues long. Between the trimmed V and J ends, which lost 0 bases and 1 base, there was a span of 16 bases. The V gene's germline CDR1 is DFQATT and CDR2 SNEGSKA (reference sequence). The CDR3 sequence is CSARDSGTSISYEQYF. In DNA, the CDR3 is TGCAGTGCTAGAGATTCGGGCACTTCGATTTCCTACGAGCAGTACTTC.

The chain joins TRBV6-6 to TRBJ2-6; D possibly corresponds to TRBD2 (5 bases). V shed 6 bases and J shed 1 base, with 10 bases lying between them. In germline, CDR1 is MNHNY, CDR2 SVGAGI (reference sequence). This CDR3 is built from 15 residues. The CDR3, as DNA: TGTGCCAGCAGCCACTCGGGGTCTGGGGCCAACGTCCTGACTTTC. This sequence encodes CASSHSGSGANVLTF.